This TCR beta chain was observed in a study of cytomegalovirus exposure and HLA in healthy donors. Study-wide context: Genetic ancestry analysis placed about 76% of the roughly 400 donors that were genotyped in the Caucasian-associated cluster.

Overall study results and limits: It emerged from a later analysis that several of the most significant clusters appeared to be linked to common viral pathogens.

V lost 7 bases and J lost 8, with 11 bases in between. Germline V gives CDR1 MDHEN, CDR2 SYDVKM. The CDR3 runs 12 residues. The PCR employed 60 Vbeta primers together with 13 Jbeta primers. The repertoire was sequenced with immunoSEQ multiplex PCR; TCRdb's copy has only in-frame clones and lacks some. The sample gives roughly 250,000 clones, under 90% of which show up once; about 0.29% is in the top ten. A note on this clone: What it binds is unknown.

The receptor comes from a girl aged 2-10 years in good health and CMV-seronegative. Input material: PBMCs. The chain links TRBV28 to TRBJ1-4; no definite D call. In nucleotides, the CDR3 is TGTGCCAGCAAGGCGGGAAGGGAAAAACTGTTTTTT. It is translated as CASKAGREKLFF.